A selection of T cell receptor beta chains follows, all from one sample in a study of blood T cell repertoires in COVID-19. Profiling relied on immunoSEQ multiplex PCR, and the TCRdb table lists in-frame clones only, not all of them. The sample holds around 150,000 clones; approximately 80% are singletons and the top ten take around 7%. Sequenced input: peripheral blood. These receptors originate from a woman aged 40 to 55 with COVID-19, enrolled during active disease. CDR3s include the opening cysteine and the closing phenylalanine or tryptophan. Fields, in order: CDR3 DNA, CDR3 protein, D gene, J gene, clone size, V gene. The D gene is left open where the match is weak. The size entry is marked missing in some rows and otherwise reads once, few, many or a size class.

DNA: TGTGCCAGTAGTTGGCAGTCGAACACTGAAGCTTTCTTT; CDR3: CASSWQSNTEAFF; D: .; J: TRBJ1-1; size: .; V: TRBV19
DNA: TGTGCCAGCGCCCCGGGACTTCAAGAGACCCAGTACTTC; CDR3: CASAPGLQETQYF; D: .; J: TRBJ2-5; size: .; V: TRBV2
DNA: TGCGCCAGCAAGGGTAGACTAGAGGACACCGGGGAGCTGTTTTTT; CDR3: CASKGRLEDTGELFF; D: .; J: TRBJ2-2; size: once; V: TRBV5-1
DNA: TGTGCCAGCTCACCAAGCCAGGGGAAAGTATCTCAGCATTTT; CDR3: CASSPSQGKVSQHF; D: .; J: TRBJ1-5; size: .; V: TRBV18
DNA: TGTGCCAGCAGTTTTACAGGGATAACTCAGCCCCAGCATTTT; CDR3: CASSFTGITQPQHF; D: .; J: TRBJ1-5; size: once; V: TRBV27
DNA: TGTGCCAGCAGCTTAGTCCCAGGGGTAATGGAAAAACTGTTTTTT; CDR3: CASSLVPGVMEKLFF; D: .; J: TRBJ1-4; size: .; V: TRBV7-9
DNA: TGTGCCAGCAGCCCGACCCGGACAGGGGACTATGGCTACACCTTC; CDR3: CASSPTRTGDYGYTF; D: TRBD1; J: TRBJ1-2; size: once; V: TRBV5-4
DNA: TGTGCCACCAGCAGAGATCCCCGGGCAGGGGAGATAGATACGCAGTATTTT; CDR3: CATSRDPRAGEIDTQYF; D: .; J: TRBJ2-3; size: .; V: TRBV15
DNA: TGTGCCAGCAGTTTATTGCAGGGACTCACAGATACGCAGTATTTT; CDR3: CASSLLQGLTDTQYF; D: .; J: TRBJ2-3; size: .; V: TRBV28
DNA: TGTGCCAGTGGGAGAGGACAGGTGAATAACTATGGCTACACCTTC; CDR3: CASGRGQVNNYGYTF; D: TRBD1; J: TRBJ1-2; size: .; V: TRBV19
DNA: TGCGCCAGGGGGACAGGGGGTTGTCAGCCCCAGCATTTT; CDR3: CARGTGGCQPQHF; D: TRBD1; J: TRBJ1-5; size: .; V: TRBV10-1